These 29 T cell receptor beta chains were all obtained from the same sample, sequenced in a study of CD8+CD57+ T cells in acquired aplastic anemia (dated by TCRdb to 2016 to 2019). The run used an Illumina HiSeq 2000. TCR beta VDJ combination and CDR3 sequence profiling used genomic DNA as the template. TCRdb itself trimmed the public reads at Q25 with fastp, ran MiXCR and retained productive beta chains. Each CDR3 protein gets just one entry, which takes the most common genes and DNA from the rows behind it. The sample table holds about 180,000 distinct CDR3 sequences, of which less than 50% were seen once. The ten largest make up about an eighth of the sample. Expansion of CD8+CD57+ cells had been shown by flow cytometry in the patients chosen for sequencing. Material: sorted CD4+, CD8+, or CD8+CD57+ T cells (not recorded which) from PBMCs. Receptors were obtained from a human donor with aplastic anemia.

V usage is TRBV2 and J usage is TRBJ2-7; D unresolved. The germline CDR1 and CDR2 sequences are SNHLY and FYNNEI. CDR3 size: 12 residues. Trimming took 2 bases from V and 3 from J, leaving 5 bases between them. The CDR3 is CASSELSYEQYF. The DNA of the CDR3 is TGTGCCAGCAGTGAACTCAGCTACGAGCAGTACTTC.

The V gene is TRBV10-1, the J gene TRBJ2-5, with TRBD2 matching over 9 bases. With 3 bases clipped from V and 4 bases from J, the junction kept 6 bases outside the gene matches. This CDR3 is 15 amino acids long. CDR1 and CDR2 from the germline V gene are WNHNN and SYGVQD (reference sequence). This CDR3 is CASSDSIAGAETQYF. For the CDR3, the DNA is TGCGCCAGCAGTGACTCGATAGCGGGAGCAGAGACCCAGTACTTC.

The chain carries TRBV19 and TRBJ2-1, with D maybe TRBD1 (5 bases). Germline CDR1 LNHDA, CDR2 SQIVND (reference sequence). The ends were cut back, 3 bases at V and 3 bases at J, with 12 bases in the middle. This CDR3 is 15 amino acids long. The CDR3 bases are TGTGCCAGTAGTATCGGTCAGGGCCTCTACAATGAGCAGTTCTTC. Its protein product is CASSIGQGLYNEQFF.

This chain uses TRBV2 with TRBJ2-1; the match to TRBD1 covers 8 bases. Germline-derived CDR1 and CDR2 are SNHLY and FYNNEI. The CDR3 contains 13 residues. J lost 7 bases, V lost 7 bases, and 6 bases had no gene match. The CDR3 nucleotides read TGTGCCAGCACGGACAGGGCAGGTAATGAGCAGTTCTTC. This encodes CASTDRAGNEQFF.

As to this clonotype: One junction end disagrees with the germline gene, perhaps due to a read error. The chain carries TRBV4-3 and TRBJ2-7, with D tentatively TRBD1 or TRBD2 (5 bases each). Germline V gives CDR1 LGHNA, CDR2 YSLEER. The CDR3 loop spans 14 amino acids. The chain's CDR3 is CASSQDKGEYERYF. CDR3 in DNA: TGCGCCAGCAGCCAAGACAAAGGGGAGTACGAGCGGTACTTC.

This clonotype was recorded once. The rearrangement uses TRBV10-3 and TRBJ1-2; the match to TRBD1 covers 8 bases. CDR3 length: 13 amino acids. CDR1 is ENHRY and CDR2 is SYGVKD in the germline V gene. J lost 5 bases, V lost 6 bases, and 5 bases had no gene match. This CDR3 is CAISPGQDYGYTF. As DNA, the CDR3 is TGTGCCATCAGCCCGGGACAGGATTATGGCTACACCTTC.

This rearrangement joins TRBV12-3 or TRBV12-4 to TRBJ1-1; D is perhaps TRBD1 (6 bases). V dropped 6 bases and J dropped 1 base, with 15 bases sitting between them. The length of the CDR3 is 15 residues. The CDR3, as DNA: TGTGCCAGCAGCCCCCAGACAGGACGGAACACTGAAGCTTTCTTT. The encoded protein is CASSPQTGRNTEAFF.

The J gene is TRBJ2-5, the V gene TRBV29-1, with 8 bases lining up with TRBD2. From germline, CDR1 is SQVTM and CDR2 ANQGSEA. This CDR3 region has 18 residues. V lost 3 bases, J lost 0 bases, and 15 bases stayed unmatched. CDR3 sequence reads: CSVEVGVAGLDYQETQYF. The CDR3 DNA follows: TGCAGCGTTGAGGTGGGGGTTGCGGGACTAGACTACCAAGAGACCCAGTACTTC.

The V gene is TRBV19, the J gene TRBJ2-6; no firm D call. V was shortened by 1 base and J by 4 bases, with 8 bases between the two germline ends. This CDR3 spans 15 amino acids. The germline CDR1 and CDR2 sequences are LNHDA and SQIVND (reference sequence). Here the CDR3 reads CASSIGGYGANVLTF. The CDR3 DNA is TGTGCCAGTAGTATAGGCGGCTACGGGGCCAACGTCCTGACTTTC. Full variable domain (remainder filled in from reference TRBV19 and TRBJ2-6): DGGITQSPKYLFRKEGQNVTLSCEQNLNHDAMYWYRQDPGQGLRLIYYSQIVNDFQKGDIAEGYSVSREKKESFPLTVTSAQKNPTAFYLCASSIGGYGANVLTFGAGSRLTVL.

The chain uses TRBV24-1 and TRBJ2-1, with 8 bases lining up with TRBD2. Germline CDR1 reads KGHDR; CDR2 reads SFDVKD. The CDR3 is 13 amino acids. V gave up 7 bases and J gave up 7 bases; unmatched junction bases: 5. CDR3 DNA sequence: TGTGCCACCAGCGGGACTAGGCTGAATGAGCAGTTCTTC. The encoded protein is CATSGTRLNEQFF.

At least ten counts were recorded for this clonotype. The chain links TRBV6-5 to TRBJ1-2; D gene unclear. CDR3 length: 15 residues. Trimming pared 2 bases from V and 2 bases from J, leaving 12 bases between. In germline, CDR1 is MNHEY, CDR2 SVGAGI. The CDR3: CASSYPAQSNYGYTF. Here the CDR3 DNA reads TGTGCCAGCAGTTACCCCGCCCAGTCAAACTATGGCTACACCTTC.

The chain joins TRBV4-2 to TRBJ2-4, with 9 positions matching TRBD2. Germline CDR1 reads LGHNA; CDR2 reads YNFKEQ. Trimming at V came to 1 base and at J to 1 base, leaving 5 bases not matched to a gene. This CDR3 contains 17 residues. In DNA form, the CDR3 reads TGTGCCAGCAGCCAAGGGCGGGGGGGCGACGCCAAAAACATTCAGTACTTC. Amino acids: CASSQGRGGDAKNIQYF.

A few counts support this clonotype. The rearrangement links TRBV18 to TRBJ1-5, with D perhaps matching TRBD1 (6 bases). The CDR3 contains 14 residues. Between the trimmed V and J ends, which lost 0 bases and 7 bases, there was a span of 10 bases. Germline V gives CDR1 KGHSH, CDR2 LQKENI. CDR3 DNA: TGTGCCAGCTCACCACCTGGAGGGGGACAGCCCCAGCATTTT. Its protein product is CASSPPGGGQPQHF.

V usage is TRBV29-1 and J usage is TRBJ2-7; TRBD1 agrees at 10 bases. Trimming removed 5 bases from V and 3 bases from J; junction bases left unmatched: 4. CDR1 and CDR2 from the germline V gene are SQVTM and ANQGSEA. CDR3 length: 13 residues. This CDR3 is CSVPRTGGYEQYF. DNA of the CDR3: TGCAGCGTTCCCAGGACAGGGGGCTACGAGCAGTACTTC.

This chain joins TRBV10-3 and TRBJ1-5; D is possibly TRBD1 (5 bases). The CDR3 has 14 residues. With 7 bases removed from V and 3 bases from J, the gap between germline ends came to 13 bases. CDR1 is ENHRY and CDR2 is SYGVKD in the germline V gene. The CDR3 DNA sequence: TGTGCCATCAAGGCGCAGGGCCTCAATCAGCCCCAGCATTTT. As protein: CAIKAQGLNQPQHF.

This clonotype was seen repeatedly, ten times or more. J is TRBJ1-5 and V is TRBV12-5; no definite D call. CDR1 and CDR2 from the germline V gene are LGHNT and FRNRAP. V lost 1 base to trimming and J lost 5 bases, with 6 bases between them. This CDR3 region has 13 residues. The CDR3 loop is CASGLGGYQPQHF. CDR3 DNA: TGTGCTAGTGGTTTGGGGGGATATCAGCCCCAGCATTTT.

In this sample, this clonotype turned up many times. The CDR3 protein is CASSLFRIADTQYF. The CDR3, as DNA: TGTGCCAGCAGCTTGTTCAGGATCGCAGATACGCAGTATTTT. This chain connects TRBV5-8 to TRBJ2-3; D uncertain. Between the trimmed V and J ends, which lost 1 base and 4 bases, there was a span of 10 bases. Germline assignment: CDR1 SGHTS and CDR2 YDEGEE. The CDR3 consists of 14 residues.

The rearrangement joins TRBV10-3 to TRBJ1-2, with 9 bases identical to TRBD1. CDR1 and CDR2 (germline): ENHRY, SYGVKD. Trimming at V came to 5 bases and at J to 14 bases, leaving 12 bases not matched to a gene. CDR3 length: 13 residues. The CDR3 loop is CAISQQGAGGATF. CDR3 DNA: TGTGCCATCAGTCAACAGGGGGCAGGGGGCGCAACCTTC.

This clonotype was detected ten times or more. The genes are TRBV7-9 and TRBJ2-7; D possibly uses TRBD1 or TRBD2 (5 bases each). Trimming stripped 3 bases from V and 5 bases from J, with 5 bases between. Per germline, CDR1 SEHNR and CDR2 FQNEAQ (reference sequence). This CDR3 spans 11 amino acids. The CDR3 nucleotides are TGTGCCAGCAGCTTGGGGGACGAGCAGTACTTC. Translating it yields CASSLGDEQYF.

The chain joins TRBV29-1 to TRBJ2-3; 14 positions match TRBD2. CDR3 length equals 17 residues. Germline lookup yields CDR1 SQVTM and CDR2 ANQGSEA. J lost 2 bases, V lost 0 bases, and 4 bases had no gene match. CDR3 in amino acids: CSVEDPTSGGATDTQYF. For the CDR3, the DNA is TGCAGCGTTGAAGATCCGACTAGCGGGGGGGCCACAGATACGCAGTATTTT.

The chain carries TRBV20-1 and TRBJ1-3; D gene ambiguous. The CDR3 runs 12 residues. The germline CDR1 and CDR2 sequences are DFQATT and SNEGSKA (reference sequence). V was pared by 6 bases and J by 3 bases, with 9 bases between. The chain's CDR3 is CSASAFGNTIYF. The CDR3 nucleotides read TGCAGTGCCTCAGCGTTTGGAAACACCATATATTTT.

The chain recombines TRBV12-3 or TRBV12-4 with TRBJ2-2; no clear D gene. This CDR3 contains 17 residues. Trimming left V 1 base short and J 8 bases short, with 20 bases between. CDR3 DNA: TGTGCCAGCAGTTTAGACCCACGGGCCTTAAAGGCGGGGGAGCTGTTTTTT. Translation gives CASSLDPRALKAGELFF.

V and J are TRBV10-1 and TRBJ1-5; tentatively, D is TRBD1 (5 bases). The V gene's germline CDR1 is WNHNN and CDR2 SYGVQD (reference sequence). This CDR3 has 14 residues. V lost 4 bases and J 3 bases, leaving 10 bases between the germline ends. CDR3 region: CASSAQGNNQPQHF. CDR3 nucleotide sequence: TGCGCCAGCAGTGCGCAGGGAAACAATCAGCCCCAGCATTTT.

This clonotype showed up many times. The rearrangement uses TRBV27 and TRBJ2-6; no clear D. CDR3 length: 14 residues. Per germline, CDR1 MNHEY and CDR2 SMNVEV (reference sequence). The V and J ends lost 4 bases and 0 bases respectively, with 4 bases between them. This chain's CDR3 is CASSSSSGANVLTF. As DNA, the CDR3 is TGTGCCAGCAGTTCCTCCTCTGGGGCCAACGTCCTGACTTTC.

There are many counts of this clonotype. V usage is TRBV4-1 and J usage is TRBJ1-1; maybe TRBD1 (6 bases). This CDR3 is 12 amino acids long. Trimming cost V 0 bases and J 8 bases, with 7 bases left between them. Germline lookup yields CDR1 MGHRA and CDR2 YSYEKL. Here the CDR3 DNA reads TGCGCCAGCAGCCAAGATGACAGGGAAGCTTTCTTT. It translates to CASSQDDREAFF.

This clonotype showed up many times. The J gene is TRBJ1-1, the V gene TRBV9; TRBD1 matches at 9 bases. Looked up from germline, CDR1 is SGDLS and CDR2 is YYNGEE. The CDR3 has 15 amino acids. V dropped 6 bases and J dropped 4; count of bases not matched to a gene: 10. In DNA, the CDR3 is TGTGCCAGCACCGAACAGGGGGCGGTTTTCACTGAAGCTTTCTTT. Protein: CASTEQGAVFTEAFF.

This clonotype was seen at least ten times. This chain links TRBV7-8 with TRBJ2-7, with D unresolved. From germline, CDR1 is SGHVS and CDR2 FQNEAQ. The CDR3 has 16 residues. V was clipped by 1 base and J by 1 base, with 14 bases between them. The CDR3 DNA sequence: TGTGCCAGCAGCTTAGGAGGTACAAAGGCATCCTACGAGCAGTACTTC. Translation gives CASSLGGTKASYEQYF. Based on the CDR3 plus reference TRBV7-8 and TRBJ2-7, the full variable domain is GAGVSQSPRYKVAKRGQDVALRCDPISGHVSLFWYQQALGQGPEFLTYFQNEAQLDKSGLPSDRFFAERPEGSVSTLKIQRTQQEDSAVYLCASSLGGTKASYEQYFGPGTRLTVT.

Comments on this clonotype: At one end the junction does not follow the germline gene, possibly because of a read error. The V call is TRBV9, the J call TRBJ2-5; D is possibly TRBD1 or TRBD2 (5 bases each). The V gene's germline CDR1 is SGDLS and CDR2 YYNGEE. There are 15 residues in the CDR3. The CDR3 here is CASGVFGGVQETQYF. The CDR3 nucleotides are TGTGCCAGCGGCGTATTTGGGGGAGTCCAAGAGACCCAGTACTTC.

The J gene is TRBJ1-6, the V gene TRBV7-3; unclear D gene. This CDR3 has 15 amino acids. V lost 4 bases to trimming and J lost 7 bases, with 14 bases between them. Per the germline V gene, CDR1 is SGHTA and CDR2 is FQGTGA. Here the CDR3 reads CASSSSAQKNSPLHF. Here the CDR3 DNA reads TGTGCCAGCAGCTCGTCGGCCCAGAAGAATTCACCCCTCCACTTT.